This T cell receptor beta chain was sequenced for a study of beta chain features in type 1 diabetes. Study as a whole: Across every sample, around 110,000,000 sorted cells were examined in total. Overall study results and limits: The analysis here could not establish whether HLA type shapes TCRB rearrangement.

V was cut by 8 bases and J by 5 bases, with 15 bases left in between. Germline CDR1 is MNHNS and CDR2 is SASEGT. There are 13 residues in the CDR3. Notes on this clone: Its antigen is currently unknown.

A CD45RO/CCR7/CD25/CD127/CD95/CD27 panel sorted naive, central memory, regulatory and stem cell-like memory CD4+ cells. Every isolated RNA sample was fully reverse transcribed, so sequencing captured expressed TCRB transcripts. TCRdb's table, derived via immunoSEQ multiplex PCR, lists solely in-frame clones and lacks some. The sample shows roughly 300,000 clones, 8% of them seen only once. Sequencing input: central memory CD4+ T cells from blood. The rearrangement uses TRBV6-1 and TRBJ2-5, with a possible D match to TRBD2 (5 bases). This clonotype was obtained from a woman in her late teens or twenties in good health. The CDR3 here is CASESPGSETQYF. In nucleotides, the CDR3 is TGTGCCAGCGAGAGCCCGGGAAGTGAGACCCAGTACTTC.